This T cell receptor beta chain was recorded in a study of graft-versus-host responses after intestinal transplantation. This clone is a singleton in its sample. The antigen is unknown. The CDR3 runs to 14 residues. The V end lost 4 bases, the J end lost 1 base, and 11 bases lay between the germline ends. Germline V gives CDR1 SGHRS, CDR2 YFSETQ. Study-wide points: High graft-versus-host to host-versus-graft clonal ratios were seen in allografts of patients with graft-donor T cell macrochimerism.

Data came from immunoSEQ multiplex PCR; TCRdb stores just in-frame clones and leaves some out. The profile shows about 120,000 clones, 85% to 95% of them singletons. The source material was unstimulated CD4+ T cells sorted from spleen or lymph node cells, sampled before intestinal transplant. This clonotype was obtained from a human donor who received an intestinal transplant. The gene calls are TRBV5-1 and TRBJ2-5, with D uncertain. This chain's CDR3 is CASSHRIGQETQYF. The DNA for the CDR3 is TGCGCCAGCAGCCATAGAATAGGCCAAGAGACCCAGTACTTC.